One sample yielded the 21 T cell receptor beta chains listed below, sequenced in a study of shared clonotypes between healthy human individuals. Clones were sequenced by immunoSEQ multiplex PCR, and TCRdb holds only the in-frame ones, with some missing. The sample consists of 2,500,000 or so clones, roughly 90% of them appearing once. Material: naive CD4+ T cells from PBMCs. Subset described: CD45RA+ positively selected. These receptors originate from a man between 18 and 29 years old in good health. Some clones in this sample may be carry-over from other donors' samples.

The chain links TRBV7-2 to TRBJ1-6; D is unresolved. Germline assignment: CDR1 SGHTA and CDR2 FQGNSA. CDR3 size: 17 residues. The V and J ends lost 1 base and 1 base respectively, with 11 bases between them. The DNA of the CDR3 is TGTGCCAGCAGCTTAGATGCGGGAAGGTCCTATAATTCACCCCTCCACTTT. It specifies CASSLDAGRSYNSPLHF.

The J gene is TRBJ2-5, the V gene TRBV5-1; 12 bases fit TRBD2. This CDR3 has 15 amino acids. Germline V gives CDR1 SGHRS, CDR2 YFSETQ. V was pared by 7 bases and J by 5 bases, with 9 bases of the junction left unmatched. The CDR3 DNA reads TGCGCCAGCGCGAATCTAGCGGGAGGGCCGGAGACCCAGTACTTC. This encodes CASANLAGGPETQYF.

The CDR3 reads CASSFYLSGRAIDTQYF. The CDR3 nucleotides read TGTGCCAGCAGCTTCTATCTAAGCGGGAGGGCCATAGATACGCAGTATTTT. This sequence joins TRBV7-2 and TRBJ2-3, with 10 bases identical to TRBD2. J was trimmed by 5 bases and V by 3 bases; bases with no gene match: 11. The CDR3 covers 17 residues. CDR1 is SGHTA, CDR2 FQGNSA, per germline.

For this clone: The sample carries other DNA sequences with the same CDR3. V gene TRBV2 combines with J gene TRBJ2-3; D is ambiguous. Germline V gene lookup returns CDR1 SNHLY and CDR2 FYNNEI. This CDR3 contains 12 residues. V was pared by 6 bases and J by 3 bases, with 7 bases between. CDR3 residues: CASRTETDTQYF. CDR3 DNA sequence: TGTGCCAGCAGAACCGAGACAGATACGCAGTATTTT.

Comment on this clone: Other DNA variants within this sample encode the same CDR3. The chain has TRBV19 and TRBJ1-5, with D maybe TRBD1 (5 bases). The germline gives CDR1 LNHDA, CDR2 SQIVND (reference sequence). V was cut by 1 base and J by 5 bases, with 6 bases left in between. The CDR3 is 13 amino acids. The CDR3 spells CASSIGRDQPQHF. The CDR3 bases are TGTGCCAGTAGTATAGGCAGGGATCAGCCCCAGCATTTT. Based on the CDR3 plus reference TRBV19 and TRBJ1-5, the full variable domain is DGGITQSPKYLFRKEGQNVTLSCEQNLNHDAMYWYRQDPGQGLRLIYYSQIVNDFQKGDIAEGYSVSREKKESFPLTVTSAQKNPTAFYLCASSIGRDQPQHFGDGTRLSIL.

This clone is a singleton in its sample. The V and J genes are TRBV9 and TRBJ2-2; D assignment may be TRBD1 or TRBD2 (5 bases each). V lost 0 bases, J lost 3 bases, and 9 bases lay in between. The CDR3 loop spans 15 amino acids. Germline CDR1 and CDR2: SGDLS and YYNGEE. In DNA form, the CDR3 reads TGTGCCAGCAGCGTAGGAGGGGTCCACACCGGGGAGCTGTTTTTT. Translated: CASSVGGVHTGELFF.

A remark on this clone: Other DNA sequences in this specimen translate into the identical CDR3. CDR3 coding DNA: TGTGCCAGCTCACCAGGGACAGGCACAGATACGCAGTATTTT. It encodes CASSPGTGTDTQYF. The chain combines TRBV18 with TRBJ2-3; TRBD1 agrees at 7 bases. Germline-derived CDR1 and CDR2 are KGHSH and LQKENI. The CDR3 sequence is 14 residues long. Trimming cost V 2 bases and J 1 base; bases outside gene matches: 0.

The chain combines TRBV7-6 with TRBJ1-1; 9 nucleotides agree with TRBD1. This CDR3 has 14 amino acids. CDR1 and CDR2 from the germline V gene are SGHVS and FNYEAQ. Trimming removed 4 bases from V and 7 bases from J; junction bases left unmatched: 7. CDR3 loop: CASSSQQGASEAFF. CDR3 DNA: TGTGCCAGCAGCTCCCAACAGGGGGCTAGTGAAGCTTTCTTT.

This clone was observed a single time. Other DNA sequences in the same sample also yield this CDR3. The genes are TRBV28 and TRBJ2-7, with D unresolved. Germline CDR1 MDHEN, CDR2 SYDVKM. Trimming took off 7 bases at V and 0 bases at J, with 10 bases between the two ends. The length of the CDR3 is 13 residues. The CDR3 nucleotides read TGTGCCAGCATCCGACGTAGCTCCTACGAGCAGTACTTC. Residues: CASIRRSSYEQYF.

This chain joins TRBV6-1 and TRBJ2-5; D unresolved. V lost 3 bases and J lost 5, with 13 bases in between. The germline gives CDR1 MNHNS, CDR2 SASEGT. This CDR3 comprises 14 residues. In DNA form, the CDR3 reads TGTGCCAGCAGTGAGCACCCCTCAGCGGAGACCCAGTACTTC. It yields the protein CASSEHPSAETQYF.

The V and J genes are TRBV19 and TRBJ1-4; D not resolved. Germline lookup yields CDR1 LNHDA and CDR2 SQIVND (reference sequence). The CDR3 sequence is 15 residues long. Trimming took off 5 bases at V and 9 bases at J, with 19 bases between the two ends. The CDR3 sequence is CASSERGGRVKKLFF. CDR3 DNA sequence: TGTGCCAGTAGTGAGCGGGGAGGAAGGGTTAAAAAACTGTTTTTT. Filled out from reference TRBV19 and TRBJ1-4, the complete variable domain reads DGGITQSPKYLFRKEGQNVTLSCEQNLNHDAMYWYRQDPGQGLRLIYYSQIVNDFQKGDIAEGYSVSREKKESFPLTVTSAQKNPTAFYLCASSERGGRVKKLFFGSGTQLSVL.

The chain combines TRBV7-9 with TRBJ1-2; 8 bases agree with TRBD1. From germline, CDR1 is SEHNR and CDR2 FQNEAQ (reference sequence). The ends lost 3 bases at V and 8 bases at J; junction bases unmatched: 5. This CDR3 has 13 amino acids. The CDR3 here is CASSLGQVQGYTF. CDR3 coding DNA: TGTGCCAGCAGCTTGGGACAGGTCCAAGGCTACACCTTC.

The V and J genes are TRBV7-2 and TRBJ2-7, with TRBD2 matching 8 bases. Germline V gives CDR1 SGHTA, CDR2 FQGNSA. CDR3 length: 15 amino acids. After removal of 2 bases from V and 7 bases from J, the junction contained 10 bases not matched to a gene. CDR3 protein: CASSLNPGLGLEQYF. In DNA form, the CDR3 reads TGTGCCAGCAGCTTAAACCCGGGACTAGGCCTTGAGCAGTACTTC. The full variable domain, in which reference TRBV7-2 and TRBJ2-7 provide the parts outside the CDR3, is GAGVSQSPSNKVTEKGKDVELRCDPISGHTALYWYRQSLGQGLEFLIYFQGNSAPDKSGLPSDRFSAERTGGSVSTLTIQRTQQEDSAVYLCASSLNPGLGLEQYFGPGTRLTVT.

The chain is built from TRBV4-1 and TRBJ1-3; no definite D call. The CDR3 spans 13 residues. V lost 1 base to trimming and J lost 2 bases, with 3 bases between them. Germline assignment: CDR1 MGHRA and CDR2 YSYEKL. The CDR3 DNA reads TGCGCCAGCAGCCAAGGCCCTGGAAACACCATATATTTT. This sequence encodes CASSQGPGNTIYF.

Written as DNA, the CDR3 is TGTGCCAGCAGTTTGGTCAGACAGGGATACAATCAGCCCCAGCATTTT. This encodes CASSLVRQGYNQPQHF. V gene TRBV28 combines with J gene TRBJ1-5, with 7 bases aligning to TRBD1. Germline assignment: CDR1 MDHEN and CDR2 SYDVKM. This CDR3 has 16 residues. The V gene end was trimmed by 3 bases and the J gene end by 3 bases; junction bases not matched to a gene: 8.

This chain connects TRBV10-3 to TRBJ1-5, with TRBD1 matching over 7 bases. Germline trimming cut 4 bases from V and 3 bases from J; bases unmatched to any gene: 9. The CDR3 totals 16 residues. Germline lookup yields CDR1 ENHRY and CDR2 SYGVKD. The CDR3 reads CAISASAGQNNQPQHF. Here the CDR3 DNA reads TGTGCCATCAGTGCCTCCGCGGGACAGAACAATCAGCCCCAGCATTTT.

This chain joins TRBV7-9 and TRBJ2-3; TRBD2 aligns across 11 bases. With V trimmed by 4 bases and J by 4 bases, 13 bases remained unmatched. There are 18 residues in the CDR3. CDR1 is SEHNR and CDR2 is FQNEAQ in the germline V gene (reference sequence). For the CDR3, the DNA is TGTGCCAGCAGCTCCGCCGGGACTAGCGGCCACGGTGCAGATACGCAGTATTTT. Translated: CASSSAGTSGHGADTQYF.

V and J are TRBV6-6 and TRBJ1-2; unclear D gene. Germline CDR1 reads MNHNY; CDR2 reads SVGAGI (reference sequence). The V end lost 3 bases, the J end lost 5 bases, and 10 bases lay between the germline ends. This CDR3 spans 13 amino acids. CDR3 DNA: TGTGCCAGCAGTTATTCGGATCTGTATGGCTACACCTTC. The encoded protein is CASSYSDLYGYTF.

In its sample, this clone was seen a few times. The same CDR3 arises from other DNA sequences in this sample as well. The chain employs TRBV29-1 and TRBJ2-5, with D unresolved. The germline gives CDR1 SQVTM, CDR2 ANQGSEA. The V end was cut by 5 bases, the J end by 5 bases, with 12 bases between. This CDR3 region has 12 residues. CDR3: CSVLRGGETQYF. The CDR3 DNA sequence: TGCAGCGTTCTTAGAGGTGGGGAGACCCAGTACTTC. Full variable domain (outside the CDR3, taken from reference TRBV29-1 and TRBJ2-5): SAVISQKPSRDICQRGTSLTIQCQVDSQVTMMFWYRQQPGQSLTLIATANQGSEATYESGFVIDKFPISRPNLTFSTLTVSNMSPEDSSIYLCSVLRGGETQYFGPGTRLLVL.

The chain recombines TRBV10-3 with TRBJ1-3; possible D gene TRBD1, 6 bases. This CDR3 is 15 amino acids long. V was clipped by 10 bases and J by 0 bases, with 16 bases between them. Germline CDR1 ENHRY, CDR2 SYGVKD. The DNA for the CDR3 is TGTGCCACCCGGGGGCAGGCCCTCTCTGGAAACACCATATATTTT. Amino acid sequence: CATRGQALSGNTIYF.

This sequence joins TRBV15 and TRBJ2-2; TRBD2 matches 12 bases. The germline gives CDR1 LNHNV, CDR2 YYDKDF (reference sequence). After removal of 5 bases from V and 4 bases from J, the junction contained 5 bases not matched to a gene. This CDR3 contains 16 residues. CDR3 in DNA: TGTGCCACCAGCCGAAGACTAGCGGGAGTCACCGGGGAGCTGTTTTTT. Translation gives CATSRRLAGVTGELFF.